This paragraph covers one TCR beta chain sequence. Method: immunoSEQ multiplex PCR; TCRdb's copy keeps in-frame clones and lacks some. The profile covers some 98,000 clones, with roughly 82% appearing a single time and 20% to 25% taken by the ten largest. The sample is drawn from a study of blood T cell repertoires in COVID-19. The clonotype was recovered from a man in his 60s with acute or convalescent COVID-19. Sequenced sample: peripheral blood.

The DNA of the CDR3 is TGCGCCAGCAGTCAATCTCAGGGGGCTGGGGAATATAGCAATCAGCCCCAGCATTTT. It translates to CASSQSQGAGEYSNQPQHF. The gene calls are TRBV23-1 and TRBJ1-5; 8 bases agree with TRBD1. TRBV23-1 is flagged as an ORF with uncertain function. The V segment lost 0 bases and the J segment 0 bases; nucleotides outside the gene matches: 10. The CDR3 sequence is 19 residues long.